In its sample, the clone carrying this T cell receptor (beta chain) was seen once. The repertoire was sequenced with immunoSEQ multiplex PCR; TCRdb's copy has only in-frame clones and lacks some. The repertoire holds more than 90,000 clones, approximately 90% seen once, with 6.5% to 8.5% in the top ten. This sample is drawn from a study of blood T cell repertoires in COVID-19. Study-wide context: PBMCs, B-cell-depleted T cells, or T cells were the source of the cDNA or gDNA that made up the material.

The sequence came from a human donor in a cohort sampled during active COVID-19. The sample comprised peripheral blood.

CDR3 DNA sequence: TGTGCCAGCGCTGGGGACAGGGCACCTTATGGCTACACCTTC. It yields the protein CASAGDRAPYGYTF. The chain is built from TRBV6-5 and TRBJ1-2; TRBD1 agrees at 9 bases. The CDR3 loop spans 14 amino acids. Germline-derived CDR1 and CDR2 are MNHEY and SVGAGI. J gave up 5 bases and V 8 bases, and 9 bases lay outside the gene matches.